The sequence of this T cell receptor (beta chain) was determined in a study of blood T cell repertoires in COVID-19. Study as a whole: Whether acute or convalescent, the COVID-19 samples came from the United States, Italy and Spain. PBMCs, B-cell-depleted T cells, or T cells provided the cDNA or gDNA that made up the material.

Per the study methods: Reference gene primer amplification in the assay estimated nucleated cell counts. Clones were sequenced by immunoSEQ multiplex PCR, and TCRdb holds only the in-frame ones, with some missing. Clonal size and the V and J genes are those of that table, whereas D and trimming came from the DNA. The data contain fewer than 45,000 clones, about four fifths of them singletons. CDR1 is MNHEY, CDR2 SVGAGI, per germline. The CDR3 spans 16 residues. Trimming took 0 bases from V and 3 from J, leaving 14 bases between them. The sequencing input was peripheral blood. The chain has TRBV6-5 and TRBJ2-5, with TRBD1 as a possible D gene (6 bases). This receptor was identified in a human donor in a cohort sampled during active COVID-19. Here the CDR3 reads CASSYSLGAIEETQYF. The CDR3 DNA is TGTGCCAGCAGTTACTCTCTGGGGGCTATAGAAGAGACCCAGTACTTC.